A selection of T cell receptor beta chains follows, all from one sample in a study of response to subunit inactivated influenza vaccine. TCRdb re-called the RT-PCR reads with MiXCR, one entry per CDR3 protein. The sample includes roughly 500,000 distinct CDR3 sequences, approximately 16% of them seen just once. The sample consisted of CD4+ T cells sorted from PBMCs, taken around 25 months after vaccination. These receptors all stem from a man between 50 and 75 years old who received an inactivated influenza vaccine. Both conserved end residues are part of each CDR3. D genes are given only for firm matches. Clone size is stated in some rows and not others, as once, few, many or a class when expanded.

v_gene	j_gene	d_gene	abundance	CDR3nt	CDR3aa
TRBV14	TRBJ1-4	TRBD1	few	TGTGCCAGCAGCCAAGCGGCAGGGGGAACGGAGGCACTGTTTTTT	CASSQAAGGTEALFF
TRBV2	TRBJ1-4	.	.	TGTGCCAGCAGTACAGGGACAACTAATGAAAAACTGTTTTTT	CASSTGTTNEKLFF
TRBV30	TRBJ2-1	TRBD2	.	TGTGCCTGGAGTAGACTAGCGGGAGGGGCCAATGAGCAGTTCTTC	CAWSRLAGGANEQFF
TRBV15	TRBJ2-2	.	.	TGTGCCACCAGCAACCCAAACACCGGGGAGCTGTTTTTT	CATSNPNTGELFF
TRBV7-2	TRBJ2-3	.	.	TGTGCCAGCAGCCACCAGCGCGGGGATACGCAGTATTTT	CASSHQRGDTQYF
TRBV15	TRBJ2-7	TRBD1	.	TGTGCCACCAGCAGAGAGACAGGGGGCAGGTACGAGCAGTACTTC	CATSRETGGRYEQYF
TRBV12-3/TRBV12-4	TRBJ2-7	.	many	TGTGCCAGCAGGAGGGACCCAGGCTCCTACGAGCAGTACTTC	CASRRDPGSYEQYF
TRBV29-1	TRBJ1-5	.	.	TGCAGCGCCCTGCTGGGGGGGAATCAGCCCCAGCATTTT	CSALLGGNQPQHF
TRBV12-3/TRBV12-4	TRBJ2-7	TRBD2	.	TGTGCCAGCAGTCCCTGGGGAGGGTCGTTCTACGAGCAGTACTTC	CASSPWGGSFYEQYF
TRBV4-1	TRBJ2-3	.	.	TGCGCCAGCAGCCAAGATCAGCAGGGAACAGATACGCAGTATTTT	CASSQDQQGTDTQYF
TRBV20-1	TRBJ2-3	TRBD2	many	TGCAGTGCTAAGCCGGGACTAGCGCGAGATACGCAGTATTTT	CSAKPGLARDTQYF
TRBV14	TRBJ2-1	TRBD2	.	TGTGCCAGCAGCCAACCCAGGACTAGCGGGGGTTACAATGAGCAGTTCTTC	CASSQPRTSGGYNEQFF
TRBV20-1	TRBJ1-4	.	few	TGCAGTGCTTCTAGCAGGGAGGGGGATGAAAAACTGTTTTTT	CSASSREGDEKLFF
TRBV7-9	TRBJ2-1	.	.	TGTGCCAGCAGCTTAGCGCCCACAGGAAACTCCTACAATGAGCAGTTCTTC	CASSLAPTGNSYNEQFF
TRBV6-5	TRBJ2-5	.	few	TGTGCCAGCAGTTACTCCACCCGCGTCAGGGATATAGAGACCCAGTACTTC	CASSYSTRVRDIETQYF
TRBV7-2	TRBJ2-2	.	.	TGTGCCAGCAGCGCAAAATCCGGGGAGCTGTTTTTT	CASSAKSGELFF
TRBV5-1	TRBJ2-1	TRBD2	few	TGCGCCAGCAGCATCGTAGCGGGAGACGGCAATGAGCAGTTCTTC	CASSIVAGDGNEQFF
TRBV20-1	TRBJ2-7	TRBD1	few	TGCAGTGCCAGCGACAGGGGTACCCTCGAGGCCGAGCAGTACTTC	CSASDRGTLEAEQYF
TRBV7-2	TRBJ2-3	TRBD2	.	TGTGCCAGCAGCCCGGATCTTAGCGGGAGCACAGATACGCAGTATTTT	CASSPDLSGSTDTQYF
TRBV7-2	TRBJ2-2	TRBD1	.	TGTGCCAGCAGCCCGGGACAGACGCCCGGGGAGCTGTTTTTT	CASSPGQTPGELFF
TRBV11-2	TRBJ2-5	.	.	TGTGCCAGCAGCTTAGATGCGGGGCAAGAGACCCAGTACTTC	CASSLDAGQETQYF
TRBV12-3/TRBV12-4	TRBJ2-2	TRBD2	.	TGTGCCAGCAGTTTATCGAGGACTAGGTCAGTTTTT	CASSLSRTRSVF
TRBV3-1	TRBJ1-5	.	.	TGTGCCAGCCTGATCGGCGGCCGGAATCAGCCCCAGCATTTT	CASLIGGRNQPQHF
TRBV4-2	TRBJ1-3	.	.	TGTGCCAGCAGCCAAGACAGCAACTCTGGAAACACCATATATTTT	CASSQDSNSGNTIYF